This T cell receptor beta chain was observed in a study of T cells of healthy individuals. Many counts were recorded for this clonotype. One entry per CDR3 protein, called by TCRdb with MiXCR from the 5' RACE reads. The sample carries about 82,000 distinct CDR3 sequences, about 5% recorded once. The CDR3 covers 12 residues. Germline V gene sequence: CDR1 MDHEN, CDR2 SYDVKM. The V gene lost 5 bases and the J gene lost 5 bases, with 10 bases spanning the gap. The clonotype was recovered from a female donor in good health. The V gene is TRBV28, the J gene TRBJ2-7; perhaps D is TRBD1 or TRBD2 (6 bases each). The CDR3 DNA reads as TGTGCCAGCAGTGGGGGGCTTGACGAGCAGTACTTC. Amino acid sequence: CASSGGLDEQYF.